This entry is about one T cell receptor (beta chain). The sample is drawn from a study of control samples from healthy donors and cancer patients. The CDR3 length is 12 residues. The germline CDR1 and CDR2 sequences are SQVTM and ANQGSEA. Trimming pared 6 bases from V and 4 bases from J, leaving 12 bases between. Sequencing used immunoSEQ multiplex PCR; TCRdb keeps in-frame clones, though not all of them. The top ten hold over 7.5% of the sample, which has under 150,000 clones, around 90% seen once. The rearrangement uses TRBV29-1 and TRBJ2-5; D unclear. This TCR came from a man aged 40-49 years in good health. The sequencing input was blood. The CDR3 DNA sequence: TGCAGCGTGAGTTTCTTGGGAGAGACCCAGTACTTC. Protein sequence: CSVSFLGETQYF.